A selection of T cell receptor beta chains follows, all from one sample in a study of OX40 agonist ivuxolimab in advanced cancers. The repertoire was sequenced with immunoSEQ multiplex PCR; TCRdb's copy has only in-frame clones and lacks some. Counted here are 60,000 to 80,000 clones, 80% to 95% occurring once; the ten biggest clones make up 0.4% to 0.5%. The material was CD4+ or CD8+ T cells sorted from blood, obtained in a trial of the OX40 agonist ivuxolimab. The receptors stem from an adult with an advanced solid tumor such as melanoma, head and neck, liver or kidney cancer. CDR3s include the opening cysteine and the closing phenylalanine or tryptophan. The D gene is left open where the match is weak. Some rows have no size entry. The others give once, few or many, or a class for an expanded clone.

d_gene | abundance | j_gene | v_gene | len | CDR3aa | CDR3nt
. | . | TRBJ1-4 | TRBV30 | 15 | CACRIGSTTNEKLFF | TGTGCCTGCCGGATCGGCTCCACAACTAATGAAAAACTGTTTTTT
. | . | TRBJ2-3 | TRBV6-6 | 11 | CASSGTGSEDF | TGTGCCAGCAGCGGGACCGGAAGTGAGGATTTT
TRBD1 | . | TRBJ2-2 | TRBV7-9 | 17 | CASSEASGGVNTGELFF | TGTGCCAGCAGCGAAGCATCAGGGGGCGTGAACACCGGGGAGCTGTTTTTT
. | . | TRBJ2-1 | TRBV27 | 12 | CASNTGNNEQFF | TGTGCCAGCAACACAGGGAACAATGAGCAGTTCTTC
. | . | TRBJ2-1 | TRBV5-4 | 16 | CASSWAWRGPYNEQFF | TGTGCCAGCAGCTGGGCTTGGCGGGGACCCTACAATGAGCAGTTCTTC
TRBD2 | . | TRBJ2-1 | TRBV10-3 | 15 | CAISDTAGGGNEQFF | TGTGCCATCAGTGACACAGCGGGAGGTGGGAATGAGCAGTTCTTC
TRBD1 | . | TRBJ2-2 | TRBV10-1 | 14 | CASRHGQGDGELFF | TGCGCCAGCAGACACGGACAGGGAGACGGGGAGCTGTTTTTT
TRBD2 | . | TRBJ2-5 | TRBV7-2 | 15 | CASSLVLASWETQYF | TGTGCCAGCAGCTTAGTACTAGCGTCCTGGGAGACCCAGTACTTC
. | . | TRBJ2-1 | TRBV19 | 12 | CASSMGTAEQFF | TGTGCCAGTAGTATGGGCACAGCGGAGCAGTTCTTC
. | . | TRBJ2-1 | TRBV9 | 15 | CASSVGGESYNEQFF | TGTGCCAGCAGCGTAGGGGGAGAGTCCTACAATGAGCAGTTCTTC
TRBD2 | once | TRBJ2-5 | TRBV6-5 | 15 | CASSYSGLAGVAQYF | TGTGCCAGCAGTTACTCGGGTCTAGCGGGAGTGGCCCAGTACTTC
TRBD2 | . | TRBJ2-7 | TRBV6-5 | 15 | CASSLAGGLTYEQYF | TGTGCCAGCAGCTTAGCGGGAGGTCTAACATACGAGCAGTACTTC
TRBD2 | . | TRBJ2-1 | TRBV6-4 | 16 | CASSDNGGSGGDEQFF | TGTGCCAGCAGTGACAACGGCGGGAGTGGCGGCGATGAGCAGTTCTTC
. | . | TRBJ2-1 | TRBV2 | 14 | CASSEAWQNNEQFF | TGTGCCAGCAGTGAAGCCTGGCAGAACAATGAGCAGTTCTTC
TRBD1 | . | TRBJ1-1 | TRBV6-1 | 14 | CASSSGTGSSEAFF | TGTGCCAGCAGTTCCGGGACAGGGAGTTCTGAAGCTTTCTTT
TRBD2 | . | TRBJ2-1 | TRBV27 | 17 | CASPQSFTSGIYNEQFF | TGTGCCAGTCCCCAAAGCTTTACTAGCGGCATCTACAATGAGCAGTTCTTC
. | . | TRBJ1-5 | TRBV30 | 13 | CAWSAQSNQPQHF | TGTGCCTGGAGTGCCCAAAGCAATCAGCCCCAGCATTTT
. | . | TRBJ2-3 | TRBV30 | 13 | CAWSSGSTDTQYF | TGTGCCTGGAGTAGCGGGAGCACAGATACGCAGTATTTT
. | . | TRBJ1-1 | TRBV19 | 16 | CASSIDRAGAYTEAFF | TGTGCCAGTAGTATAGATCGCGCTGGGGCGTACACTGAAGCTTTCTTT
. | . | TRBJ2-4 | TRBV28 | 16 | CASKTFGGIAKNIQYF | TGTGCCAGCAAGACCTTTGGAGGGATAGCCAAAAACATTCAGTACTTC
TRBD2 | . | TRBJ2-1 | TRBV11-2 | 15 | CASSPGLAEYNEQFF | TGTGCCAGCAGCCCGGGACTAGCGGAATACAATGAGCAGTTCTTC
TRBD2 | . | TRBJ2-7 | TRBV25-1 | 13 | CASSDSGRHEQYF | TGTGCCAGCAGTGATAGCGGGAGGCACGAGCAGTACTTC
. | . | TRBJ1-4 | TRBV11-3 | 17 | CASSLVLGTATNEKLFF | TGTGCCAGCAGCTTAGTGCTGGGCACTGCAACTAATGAAAAACTGTTTTTT
TRBD2 | . | TRBJ2-1 | TRBV19 | 15 | CASMSGRASYNEQFF | TGTGCCAGTATGAGCGGGAGGGCCTCCTACAATGAGCAGTTCTTC
. | . | TRBJ2-3 | TRBV18 | 15 | CASSPPLQATDTQYF | TGTGCCAGCTCACCACCGCTACAGGCCACAGATACGCAGTATTTT
. | . | TRBJ2-7 | TRBV20-1 | 10 | CSAWAGEQYF | TGCAGTGCCTGGGCGGGGGAGCAGTACTTC
. | . | TRBJ1-5 | TRBV30 | 13 | CAWSGPGGQPQHF | TGTGCCTGGAGTGGCCCCGGCGGTCAGCCCCAGCATTTT
. | few | TRBJ2-7 | TRBV12-5 | 11 | CASVLTGEQYF | TGTGCTAGTGTACTGACGGGGGAGCAGTACTTC
. | . | TRBJ2-2 | TRBV27 | 14 | CASRAGPRTGELFF | TGTGCCAGCAGGGCGGGCCCCCGCACCGGGGAGCTGTTTTTT
. | . | TRBJ1-1 | TRBV5-4 | 17 | CASSLVRPVPRPSEAFF | TGTGCCAGCAGCTTGGTTCGCCCCGTGCCCCGTCCGTCCGAAGCTTTCTTT
TRBD2 | . | TRBJ2-1 | TRBV7-2 | 18 | CASSLSRRTSSSLDEQFF | TGTGCCAGCAGCTTAAGTAGGAGGACTAGCTCCTCTTTGGATGAGCAGTTCTTC
TRBD2 | . | TRBJ2-1 | TRBV6-1 | 13 | CASKAGSGDEQFF | TGTGCCAGTAAAGCGGGGAGTGGGGATGAGCAGTTCTTC
. | . | TRBJ2-7 | TRBV11-2 | 16 | CASSQTWAGTTSKQYF | TGTGCCAGCAGCCAAACCTGGGCAGGGACGACGTCCAAGCAGTACTTC
TRBD2 | . | TRBJ2-7 | TRBV11-2 | 14 | CASSSLAGDYEQYF | TGTGCCAGCAGCTCACTAGCGGGAGATTACGAGCAGTACTTC